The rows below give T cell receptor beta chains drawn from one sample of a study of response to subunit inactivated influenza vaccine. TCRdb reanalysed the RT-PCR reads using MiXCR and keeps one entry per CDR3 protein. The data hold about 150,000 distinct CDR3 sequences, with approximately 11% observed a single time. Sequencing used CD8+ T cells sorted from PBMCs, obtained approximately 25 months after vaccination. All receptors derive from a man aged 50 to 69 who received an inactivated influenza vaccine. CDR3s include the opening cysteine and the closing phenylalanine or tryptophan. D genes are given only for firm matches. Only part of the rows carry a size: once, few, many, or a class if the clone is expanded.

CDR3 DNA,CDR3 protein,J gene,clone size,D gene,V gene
TGTGCCAGCAGCTTCGGCGGACACAATGAGCAGTTCTTC,CASSFGGHNEQFF,TRBJ2-1,few,.,TRBV11-2
TGTGCCAGCAAACTAGCGGGAGATTACGAGCAGTACTTC,CASKLAGDYEQYF,TRBJ2-7,few,TRBD2,TRBV11-2
TGTGCCGTAGGGACAGGGGGGTACGAGCAGTACTTC,CAVGTGGYEQYF,TRBJ2-7,many,TRBD1,TRBV10-3
TGTGCCAGCAGCGTATCTAGCGGGAGTAGTAACGAGCAGTACTTC,CASSVSSGSSNEQYF,TRBJ2-7,few,TRBD2,TRBV9
TGCAGTGCTAGAGATCGGGACAGGTACTACGAGCAGTACTTC,CSARDRDRYYEQYF,TRBJ2-7,few,TRBD1,TRBV20-1
TGTGCCAGCAGTTTGTGGCAGAGAGGAGGCTACACCTTC,CASSLWQRGGYTF,TRBJ1-2,.,.,TRBV12-3/TRBV12-4
TGTGCCAGCAGCTTAGGGCCAGGGTACATGAACACTGAAGCTTTCTTT,CASSLGPGYMNTEAFF,TRBJ1-1,few,.,TRBV7-9
TGTGCCAGCAGCGTTAGCGAAGGACAGGGTCAAGAGACCCAGTACTTC,CASSVSEGQGQETQYF,TRBJ2-5,few,TRBD1,TRBV7-2
TGTGCCAGCAGCAAATGGAGCGACAGGCAAGCCTACGAGCAGTACTTC,CASSKWSDRQAYEQYF,TRBJ2-7,many,.,TRBV21-1
TGTGCCAGCAGCCAAGATCCGGACTTACAAGAGACCCAGTACTTC,CASSQDPDLQETQYF,TRBJ2-5,few,.,TRBV3-1
TGTGCCAGCAGTGGGCCCGGAGGGACACTGTTGGGCACAGATACGCAGTATTTT,CASSGPGGTLLGTDTQYF,TRBJ2-3,many,.,TRBV28
TGCGCCAGCAGCTTGGCTGGTCCCTGGGGTGGCTACACCTTC,CASSLAGPWGGYTF,TRBJ1-2,few,.,TRBV5-1
TGTGCCTGGAGTACAGGGACGAACACTGAAGCTTTCTTT,CAWSTGTNTEAFF,TRBJ1-1,few,.,TRBV30
TGTGCCAGCAGTTACACGGCGGTGTTCTACGAGCAGTACTTC,CASSYTAVFYEQYF,TRBJ2-7,many,.,TRBV6-2/TRBV6-3
TGTGCCAGCAGCTTAGAGGTAGCGGGCCTAGGTCGTTTCAATGAGCAGTTCTTC,CASSLEVAGLGRFNEQFF,TRBJ2-1,many,TRBD2,TRBV11-1
TGCAGCGTTGGGGACAGGGGCGGGTTTGGGGCCAACGTCCTGACTTTC,CSVGDRGGFGANVLTF,TRBJ2-6,few,TRBD1,TRBV29-1
TGTGCCACCAGCTTGTCACTAGCGGGAGGCGAGCAGTACTTC,CATSLSLAGGEQYF,TRBJ2-7,once,TRBD2,TRBV15
TGTGCCACCAGCAGAGATGGCGCGGAACCCTACGAGCAGTACTTC,CATSRDGAEPYEQYF,TRBJ2-7,few,.,TRBV15
TGCAGTGCTAGAGTACAAGGGCGGACTGAAGCTTTCTTT,CSARVQGRTEAFF,TRBJ1-1,few,.,TRBV20-1
TGCGCCAGCAGCTTCGGGACAACTGCCTACGAGCAGTACTTC,CASSFGTTAYEQYF,TRBJ2-7,.,.,TRBV5-1
TGTGCCAGCAGTTTAGGGCGACGGCTCTCTGGGGCCAACGTCCTGACCTTC,CASSLGRRLSGANVLTF,TRBJ2-6,.,.,TRBV12-3/TRBV12-4
TGTGCCAGCAGCTTAGATGGGCTCCGGGCAGGGAGTCAGCCCCAGCATTTT,CASSLDGLRAGSQPQHF,TRBJ1-5,few,.,TRBV7-8
TGCAGTGCTAGATGGGCGACCCGTACCTACAATGAGCAGTTCTTC,CSARWATRTYNEQFF,TRBJ2-1,few,.,TRBV20-1
TGCGCCAGCAGTACTGAGGAGACCCAGTACTTC,CASSTEETQYF,TRBJ2-5,few,.,TRBV10-2
TGTGCCAGCAGCCAAGATGGCTTCTGGGACAAGTACGAGCAGTACTTC,CASSQDGFWDKYEQYF,TRBJ2-7,once,.,TRBV14
TGTGCCACCAGCAGAGATGGAGAGGGCCCCAGCACAGATACGCAGTATTTT,CATSRDGEGPSTDTQYF,TRBJ2-3,many,.,TRBV15
TGTGCCAGCACCCCCTTTTCGGGAGCCTACAATGAGCAGTTCTTC,CASTPFSGAYNEQFF,TRBJ2-1,.,.,TRBV7-2
TGTGCCAGCAGTTACTCTTCGAGCGGGGATCACAATGAGCAGTTCTTC,CASSYSSSGDHNEQFF,TRBJ2-1,few,TRBD2,TRBV6-5
TGTGCCAGCAGCATGGACAGCACATGGGTATTCTCACCCCTCCACTTT,CASSMDSTWVFSPLHF,TRBJ1-6,few,.,TRBV12-3/TRBV12-4
TGTGCCAGCAGCTTAGGCGGGAGGAGCTATGAGCAGTTCTTC,CASSLGGRSYEQFF,TRBJ2-1,.,TRBD2,TRBV7-9
TGTGCCAGCAGCTTACCCGAGGGCCCTTTGAACACTGAAGCTTTCTTT,CASSLPEGPLNTEAFF,TRBJ1-1,.,.,TRBV7-8
TGTGCCAGCAGCGCTAGGAGTTTTGATACGCAGTATTTT,CASSARSFDTQYF,TRBJ2-3,few,.,TRBV6-2/TRBV6-3
TGTGCCAGCAGTTTAGTCGCGGGTTTGGGAGAAGCTTTCTTT,CASSLVAGLGEAFF,TRBJ1-1,.,.,TRBV12-3/TRBV12-4
TGTGCCACCAGCACCGGGACTAGCGGCTACAATGAGCAGTTCTTC,CATSTGTSGYNEQFF,TRBJ2-1,few,TRBD2,TRBV15
TGCGCCAGCAGTGCCGATAGCGGGAGGGCCCATGAGCAGTTCTTC,CASSADSGRAHEQFF,TRBJ2-1,.,TRBD2,TRBV10-2
TGTGCCAGCAGTTACTCTTTATATGGCGAGCAGTACTTC,CASSYSLYGEQYF,TRBJ2-7,few,.,TRBV6-5
TGCAGCGTTGACGAGAACTGGGGGCAGTTTGGCTCTGGGGCCAACGTCCTGACTTTC,CSVDENWGQFGSGANVLTF,TRBJ2-6,.,.,TRBV29-1
TGCAGTGCCAAGACAGGGTTGGATGAGCAGTTCTTC,CSAKTGLDEQFF,TRBJ2-1,.,TRBD1,TRBV20-1
TGTGCCACCAGTGACGCGGGGGCGTCCCAAGAGACCCAGTACTTC,CATSDAGASQETQYF,TRBJ2-5,.,.,TRBV24-1
TGTGCCAGCAGCTCCCCGACAGGGGGACGGTTCGGGGAGCTGTTTTTT,CASSSPTGGRFGELFF,TRBJ2-2,few,TRBD1,TRBV9
TGTGCCAGCAGCTTAGACGGCGGACCCGCAAGGACGCAGTATTTT,CASSLDGGPARTQYF,TRBJ2-3,few,.,TRBV11-2
TGTGCCAGCAGCCCCGTAGCGGGATACACAGATACGCAGTATTTT,CASSPVAGYTDTQYF,TRBJ2-3,.,TRBD2,TRBV12-3/TRBV12-4